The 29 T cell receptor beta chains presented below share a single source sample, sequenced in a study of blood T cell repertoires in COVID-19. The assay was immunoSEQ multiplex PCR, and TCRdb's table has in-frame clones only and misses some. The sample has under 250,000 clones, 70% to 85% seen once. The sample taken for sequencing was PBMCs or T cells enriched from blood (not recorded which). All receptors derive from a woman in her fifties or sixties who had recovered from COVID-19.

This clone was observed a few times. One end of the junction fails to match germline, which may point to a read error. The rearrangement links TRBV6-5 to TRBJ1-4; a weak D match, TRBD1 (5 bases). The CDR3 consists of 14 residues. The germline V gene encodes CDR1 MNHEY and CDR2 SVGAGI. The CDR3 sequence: CASSHSGGSEKLFF. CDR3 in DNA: TGTGCCAGCAGTCACTCCGGGGGTTCTGAAAAACTGTTTTTT.

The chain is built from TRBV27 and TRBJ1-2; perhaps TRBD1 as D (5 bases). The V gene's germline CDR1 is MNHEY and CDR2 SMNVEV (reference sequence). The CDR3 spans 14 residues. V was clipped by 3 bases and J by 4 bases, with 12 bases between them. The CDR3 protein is CASSLNRGSYGYTF. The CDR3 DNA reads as TGTGCCAGCAGTTTGAACCGGGGGAGCTATGGCTACACCTTC.

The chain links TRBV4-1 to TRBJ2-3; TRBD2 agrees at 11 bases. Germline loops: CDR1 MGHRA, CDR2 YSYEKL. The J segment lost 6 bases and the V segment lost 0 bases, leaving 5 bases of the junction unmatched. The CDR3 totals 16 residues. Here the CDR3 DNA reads TGCGCCAGCAGCCAAGAAGTAGCGGGGGGGTTCGATACGCAGTATTTT. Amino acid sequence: CASSQEVAGGFDTQYF.

This CDR3 is CASSAGPRDRGYEQYF. CDR3 DNA: TGTGCCAGTAGTGCCGGGCCCCGGGACAGGGGATACGAGCAGTACTTC. The chain carries TRBV19 and TRBJ2-7; 10 bases line up with TRBD1. CDR3 length: 16 residues. Unmatched junction bases numbered 11, after V lost 5 bases and J lost 4 bases. The V gene's germline CDR1 is LNHDA and CDR2 SQIVND (reference sequence).

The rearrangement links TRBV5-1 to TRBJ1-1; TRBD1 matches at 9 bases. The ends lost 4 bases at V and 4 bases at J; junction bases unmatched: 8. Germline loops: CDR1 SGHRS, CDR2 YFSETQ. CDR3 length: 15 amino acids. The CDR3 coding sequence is TGCGCCAGCAGCGCGGGACAGGGTAGGAGCACTGAAGCTTTCTTT. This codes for CASSAGQGRSTEAFF.

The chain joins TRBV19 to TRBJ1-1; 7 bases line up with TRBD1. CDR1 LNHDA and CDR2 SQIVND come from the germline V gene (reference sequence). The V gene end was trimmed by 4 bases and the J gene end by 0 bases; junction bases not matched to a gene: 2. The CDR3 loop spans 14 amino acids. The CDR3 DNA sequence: TGTGCCAGTAGTAGGGACAGTCTGAACACTGAAGCTTTCTTT. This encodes CASSRDSLNTEAFF.

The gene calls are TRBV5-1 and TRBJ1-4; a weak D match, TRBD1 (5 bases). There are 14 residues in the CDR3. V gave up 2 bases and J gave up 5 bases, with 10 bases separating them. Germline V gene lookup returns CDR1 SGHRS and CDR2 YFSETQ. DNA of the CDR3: TGCGCCAGCAGCTTCGACAGTTTCAATGAAAAACTGTTTTTT. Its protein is CASSFDSFNEKLFF.

CDR3 bases: TGTGCCAGCAGTGAAATGGGAGTTCATGGTGAAAAACTGTTTTTT. Amino acid sequence: CASSEMGVHGEKLFF. J is TRBJ1-4 and V is TRBV6-1; no clear D gene. This CDR3 region has 15 residues. CDR1 and CDR2 from the germline V gene are MNHNS and SASEGT. Trimming shortened V by 2 bases and J by 7 bases, and 14 bases separated the two germline ends.

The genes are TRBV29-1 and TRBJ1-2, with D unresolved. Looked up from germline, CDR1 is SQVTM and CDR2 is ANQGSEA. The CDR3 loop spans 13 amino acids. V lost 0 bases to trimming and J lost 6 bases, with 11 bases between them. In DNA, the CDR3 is TGCAGCGTTGAAGATCGATCGGTTCATGGCTACACCTTC. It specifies CSVEDRSVHGYTF. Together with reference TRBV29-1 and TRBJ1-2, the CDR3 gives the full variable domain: SAVISQKPSRDICQRGTSLTIQCQVDSQVTMMFWYRQQPGQSLTLIATANQGSEATYESGFVIDKFPISRPNLTFSTLTVSNMSPEDSSIYLCSVEDRSVHGYTFGSGTRLTVV.

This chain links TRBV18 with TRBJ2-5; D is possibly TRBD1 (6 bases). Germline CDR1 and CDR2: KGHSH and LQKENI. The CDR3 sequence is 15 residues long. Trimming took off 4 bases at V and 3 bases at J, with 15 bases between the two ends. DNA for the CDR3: TGTGCCAGCTCACAGAACGGACAGAGAAAAGAGACCCAGTACTTC. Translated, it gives CASSQNGQRKETQYF. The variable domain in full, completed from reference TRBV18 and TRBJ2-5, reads NAGVMQNPRHLVRRRGQEARLRCSPMKGHSHVYWYRQLPEEGLKFMVYLQKENIIDESGMPKERFSAEFPKEGPSILRIQQVVRGDSAAYFCASSQNGQRKETQYFGPGTRLLVL.

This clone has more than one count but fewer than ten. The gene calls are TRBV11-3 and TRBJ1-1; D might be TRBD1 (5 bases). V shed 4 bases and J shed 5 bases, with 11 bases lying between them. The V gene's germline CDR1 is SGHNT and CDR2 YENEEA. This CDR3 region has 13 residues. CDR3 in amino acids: CASSWGRETEAFF. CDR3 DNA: TGTGCCAGCAGCTGGGGCCGAGAGACTGAAGCTTTCTTT. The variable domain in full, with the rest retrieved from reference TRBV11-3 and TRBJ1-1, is EAGVVQSPRYKIIEKKQPVAFWCNPISGHNTLYWYLQNLGQGPELLIRYENEEAVDDSQLPKDRFSAERLKGVDSTLKIQPAELGDSAVYLCASSWGRETEAFFGQGTRLTVV.

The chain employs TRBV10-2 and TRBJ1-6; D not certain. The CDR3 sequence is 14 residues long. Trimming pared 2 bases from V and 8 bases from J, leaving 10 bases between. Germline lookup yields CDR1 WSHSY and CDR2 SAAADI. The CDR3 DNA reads TGCGCCAGCAGTGAGGATCCTATGGATTCACCCCTCCACTTT. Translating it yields CASSEDPMDSPLHF.

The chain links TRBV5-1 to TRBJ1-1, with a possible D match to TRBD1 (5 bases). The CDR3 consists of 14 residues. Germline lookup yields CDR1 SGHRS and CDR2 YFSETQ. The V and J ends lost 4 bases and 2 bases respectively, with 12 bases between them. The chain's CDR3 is CASSPIGGNTEAFF. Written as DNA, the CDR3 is TGCGCCAGCAGCCCCATCGGGGGTAACACTGAAGCTTTCTTT. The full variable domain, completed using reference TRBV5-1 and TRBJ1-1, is KAGVTQTPRYLIKTRGQQVTLSCSPISGHRSVSWYQQTPGQGLQFLFEYFSETQRNKGNFPGRFSGRQFSNSRSEMNVSTLELGDSALYLCASSPIGGNTEAFFGQGTRLTVV.

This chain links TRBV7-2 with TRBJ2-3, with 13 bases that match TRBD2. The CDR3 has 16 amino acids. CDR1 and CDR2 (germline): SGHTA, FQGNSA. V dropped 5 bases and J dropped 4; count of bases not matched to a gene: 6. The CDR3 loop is CASSTGLAGAADTQYF. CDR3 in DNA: TGTGCCAGCAGCACTGGACTAGCGGGAGCGGCAGATACGCAGTATTTT. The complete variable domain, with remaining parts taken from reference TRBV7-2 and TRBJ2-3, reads GAGVSQSPSNKVTEKGKDVELRCDPISGHTALYWYRQSLGQGLEFLIYFQGNSAPDKSGLPSDRFSAERTGGSVSTLTIQRTQQEDSAVYLCASSTGLAGAADTQYFGPGTRLTVL.

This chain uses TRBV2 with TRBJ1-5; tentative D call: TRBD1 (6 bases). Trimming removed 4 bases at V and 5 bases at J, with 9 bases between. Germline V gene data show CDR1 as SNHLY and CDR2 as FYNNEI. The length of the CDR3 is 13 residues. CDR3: CASSAQGHQPQHF. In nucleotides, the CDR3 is TGTGCCAGCAGTGCGCAGGGGCATCAGCCCCAGCATTTT. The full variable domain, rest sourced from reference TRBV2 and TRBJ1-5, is EPEVTQTPSHQVTQMGQEVILRCVPISNHLYFYWYRQILGQKVEFLVSFYNNEISEKSEIFDDQFSVERPDGSNFTLKIRSTKLEDSAMYFCASSAQGHQPQHFGDGTRLSIL.

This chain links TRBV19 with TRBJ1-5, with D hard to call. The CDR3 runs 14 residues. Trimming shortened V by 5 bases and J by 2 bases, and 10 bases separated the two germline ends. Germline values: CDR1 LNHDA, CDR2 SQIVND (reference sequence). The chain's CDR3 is CASSLRGGNQPQHF. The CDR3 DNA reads TGTGCCAGTAGTCTTCGGGGTGGCAATCAGCCCCAGCATTTT.

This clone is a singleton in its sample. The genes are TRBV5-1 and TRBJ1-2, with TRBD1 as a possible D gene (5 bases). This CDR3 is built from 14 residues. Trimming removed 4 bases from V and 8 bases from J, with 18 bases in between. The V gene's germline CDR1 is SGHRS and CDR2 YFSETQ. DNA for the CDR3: TGCGCCAGCAGCGGCAAACAAGGGGCTAGGGGCTACACCTTC. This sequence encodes CASSGKQGARGYTF.

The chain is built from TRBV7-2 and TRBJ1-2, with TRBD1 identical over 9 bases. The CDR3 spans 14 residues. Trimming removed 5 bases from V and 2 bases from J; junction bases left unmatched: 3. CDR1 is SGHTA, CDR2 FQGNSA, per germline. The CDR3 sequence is CASSTGTGNYGYTF. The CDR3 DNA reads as TGTGCCAGCAGCACCGGGACAGGGAACTATGGCTACACCTTC.

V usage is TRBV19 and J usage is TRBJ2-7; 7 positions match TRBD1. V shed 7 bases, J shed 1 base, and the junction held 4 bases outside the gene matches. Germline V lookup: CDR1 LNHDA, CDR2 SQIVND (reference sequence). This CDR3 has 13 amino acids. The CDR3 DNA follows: TGTGCCAGTAACCGGGACAGATCCTACGAGCAGTACTTC. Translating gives CASNRDRSYEQYF.

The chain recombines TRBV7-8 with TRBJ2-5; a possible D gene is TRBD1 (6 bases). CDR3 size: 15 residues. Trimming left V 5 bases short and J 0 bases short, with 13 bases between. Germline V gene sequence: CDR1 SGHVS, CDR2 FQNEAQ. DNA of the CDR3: TGTGCCAGCAGCGGATATCAGGGGTACCAAGAGACCCAGTACTTC. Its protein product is CASSGYQGYQETQYF.

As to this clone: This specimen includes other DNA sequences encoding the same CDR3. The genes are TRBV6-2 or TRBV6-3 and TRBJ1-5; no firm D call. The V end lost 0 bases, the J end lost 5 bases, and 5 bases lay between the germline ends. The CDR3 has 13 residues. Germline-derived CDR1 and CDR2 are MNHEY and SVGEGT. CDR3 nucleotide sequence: TGTGCCAGCAGTTACTCAAGAGATCAGCCCCAGCATTTT. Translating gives CASSYSRDQPQHF.

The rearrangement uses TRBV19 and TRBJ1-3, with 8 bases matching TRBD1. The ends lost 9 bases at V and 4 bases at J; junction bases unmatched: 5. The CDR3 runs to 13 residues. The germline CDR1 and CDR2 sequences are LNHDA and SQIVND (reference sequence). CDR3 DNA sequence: TGTGCCAGCCGACAGGGGAGAGGAAACACCATATATTTT. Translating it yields CASRQGRGNTIYF.

CDR3 amino acids: CASGLGQGALVNEQFF. CDR3 DNA sequence: TGTGCTAGTGGTTTGGGACAGGGGGCTCTAGTAAATGAGCAGTTCTTC. This chain connects TRBV12-5 to TRBJ2-1, with TRBD1 identical over 10 bases. The length of the CDR3 is 16 residues. J was trimmed by 7 bases and V by 1 base; bases with no gene match: 7. Germline assignment: CDR1 LGHNT and CDR2 FRNRAP.

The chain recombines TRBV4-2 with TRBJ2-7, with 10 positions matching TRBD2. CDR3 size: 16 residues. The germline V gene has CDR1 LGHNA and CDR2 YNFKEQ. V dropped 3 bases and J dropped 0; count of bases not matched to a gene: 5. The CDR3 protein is CASSHTSGANSYEQYF. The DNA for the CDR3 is TGTGCCAGCAGCCATACTAGCGGGGCTAACTCCTACGAGCAGTACTTC.

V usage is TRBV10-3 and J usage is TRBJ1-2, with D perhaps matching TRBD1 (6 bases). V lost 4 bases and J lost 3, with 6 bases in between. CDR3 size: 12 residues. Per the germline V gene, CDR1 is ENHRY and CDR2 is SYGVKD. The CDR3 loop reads CAISAGDYGYTF. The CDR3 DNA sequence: TGTGCCATCAGTGCAGGGGACTATGGCTACACCTTC.

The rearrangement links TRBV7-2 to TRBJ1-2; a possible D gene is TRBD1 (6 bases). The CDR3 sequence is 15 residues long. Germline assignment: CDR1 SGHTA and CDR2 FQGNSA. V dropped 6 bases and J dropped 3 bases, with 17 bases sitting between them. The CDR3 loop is CASSQNYRDHYGYTF. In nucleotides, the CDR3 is TGTGCCAGCAGTCAAAACTACAGGGACCACTATGGCTACACCTTC.

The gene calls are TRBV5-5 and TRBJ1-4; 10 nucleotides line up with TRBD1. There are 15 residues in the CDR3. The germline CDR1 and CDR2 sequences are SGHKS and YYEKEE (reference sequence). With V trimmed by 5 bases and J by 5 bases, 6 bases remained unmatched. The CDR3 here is CASSSQGQGNEKLFF. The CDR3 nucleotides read TGTGCCAGCAGTTCCCAGGGACAGGGGAATGAAAAACTGTTTTTT.

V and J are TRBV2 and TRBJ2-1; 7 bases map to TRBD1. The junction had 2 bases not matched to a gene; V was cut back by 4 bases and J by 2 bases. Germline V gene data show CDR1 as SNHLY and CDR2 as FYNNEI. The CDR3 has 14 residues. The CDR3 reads CASSATGTYNEQFF. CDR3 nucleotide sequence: TGTGCCAGCAGTGCGACAGGGACCTACAATGAGCAGTTCTTC.

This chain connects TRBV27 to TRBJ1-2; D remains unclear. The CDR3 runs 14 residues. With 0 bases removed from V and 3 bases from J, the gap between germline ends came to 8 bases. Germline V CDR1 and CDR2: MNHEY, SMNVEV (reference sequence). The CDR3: CASSLSSNHYGYTF. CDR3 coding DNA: TGTGCCAGCAGTTTATCGTCCAATCACTATGGCTACACCTTC.